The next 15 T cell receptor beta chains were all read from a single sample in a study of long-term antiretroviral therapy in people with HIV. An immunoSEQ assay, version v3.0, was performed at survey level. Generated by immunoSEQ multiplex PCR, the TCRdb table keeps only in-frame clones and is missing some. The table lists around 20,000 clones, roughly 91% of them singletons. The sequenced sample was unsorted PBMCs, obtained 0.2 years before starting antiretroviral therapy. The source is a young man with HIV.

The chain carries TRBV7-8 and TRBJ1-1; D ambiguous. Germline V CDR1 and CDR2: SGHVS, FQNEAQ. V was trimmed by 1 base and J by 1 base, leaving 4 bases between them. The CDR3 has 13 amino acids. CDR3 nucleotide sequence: TGTGCCAGCAGCTTAGATCAGAACACTGAAGCTTTCTTT. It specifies CASSLDQNTEAFF.

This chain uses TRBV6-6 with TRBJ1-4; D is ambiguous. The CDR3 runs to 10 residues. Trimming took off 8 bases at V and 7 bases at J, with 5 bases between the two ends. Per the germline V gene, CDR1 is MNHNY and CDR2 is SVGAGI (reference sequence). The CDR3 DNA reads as TGTGCCAGCTCACGTGAAAAACTGTTTTTT. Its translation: CASSREKLFF.

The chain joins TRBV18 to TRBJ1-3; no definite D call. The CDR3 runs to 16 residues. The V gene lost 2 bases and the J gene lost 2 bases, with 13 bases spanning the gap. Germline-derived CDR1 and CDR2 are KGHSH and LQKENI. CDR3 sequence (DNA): TGTGCCAGCTCACCATCGGGTAGCGGCCCTGGAAACACCATATATTTT. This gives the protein CASSPSGSGPGNTIYF. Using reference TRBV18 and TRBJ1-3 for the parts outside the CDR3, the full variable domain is NAGVMQNPRHLVRRRGQEARLRCSPMKGHSHVYWYRQLPEEGLKFMVYLQKENIIDESGMPKERFSAEFPKEGPSILRIQQVVRGDSAAYFCASSPSGSGPGNTIYFGEGSWLTVV.

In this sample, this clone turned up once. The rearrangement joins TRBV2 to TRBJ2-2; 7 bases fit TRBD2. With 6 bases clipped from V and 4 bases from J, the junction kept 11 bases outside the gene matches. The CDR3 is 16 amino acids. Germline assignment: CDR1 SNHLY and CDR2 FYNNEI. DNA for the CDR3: TGTGCCAGCAGCCTTCAGGCGCGGGGGTTCACCGGGGAGCTGTTTTTT. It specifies CASSLQARGFTGELFF.

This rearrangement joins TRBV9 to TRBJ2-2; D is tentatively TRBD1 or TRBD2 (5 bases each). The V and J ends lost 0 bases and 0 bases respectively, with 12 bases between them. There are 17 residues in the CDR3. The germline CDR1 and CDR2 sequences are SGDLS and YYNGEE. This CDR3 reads CASSVEMQGPNTGELFF. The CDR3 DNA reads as TGTGCCAGCAGCGTAGAGATGCAGGGACCGAACACCGGGGAGCTGTTTTTT.

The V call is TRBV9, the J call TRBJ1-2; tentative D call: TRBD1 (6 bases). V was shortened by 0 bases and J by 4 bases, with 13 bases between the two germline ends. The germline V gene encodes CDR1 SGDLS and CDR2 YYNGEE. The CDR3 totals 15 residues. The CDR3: CASSVDRGRGYGYTF. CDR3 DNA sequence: TGTGCCAGCAGCGTAGATCGGGGCAGGGGCTATGGCTACACCTTC.

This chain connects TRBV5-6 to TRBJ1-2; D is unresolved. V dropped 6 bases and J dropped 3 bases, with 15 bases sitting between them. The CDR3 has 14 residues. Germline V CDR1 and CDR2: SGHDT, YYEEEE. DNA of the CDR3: TGTGCCAGCAAGGACCTGATTAGGGACTATGGCTACACCTTC. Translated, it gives CASKDLIRDYGYTF.

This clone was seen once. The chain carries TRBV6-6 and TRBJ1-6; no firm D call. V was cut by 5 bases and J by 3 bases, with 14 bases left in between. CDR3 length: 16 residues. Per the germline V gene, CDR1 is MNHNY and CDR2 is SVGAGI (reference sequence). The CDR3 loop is CASSLDPRNYNSPLHF. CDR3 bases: TGTGCCAGCAGTCTGGACCCACGGAACTATAATTCACCCCTCCACTTT.

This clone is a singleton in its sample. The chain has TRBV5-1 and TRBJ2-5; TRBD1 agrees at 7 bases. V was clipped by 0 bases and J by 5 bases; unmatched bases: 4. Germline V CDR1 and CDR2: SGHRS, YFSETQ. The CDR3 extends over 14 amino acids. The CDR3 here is CASSLDRGLETQYF. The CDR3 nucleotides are TGCGCCAGCAGCTTGGATAGGGGGCTTGAGACCCAGTACTTC.

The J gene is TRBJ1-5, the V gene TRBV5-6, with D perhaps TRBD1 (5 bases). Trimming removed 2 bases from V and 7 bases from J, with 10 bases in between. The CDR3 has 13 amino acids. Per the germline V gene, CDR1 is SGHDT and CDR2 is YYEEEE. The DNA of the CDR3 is TGTGCCAGCAGCTTATCAGGGATCCAGCCCCAGCATTTT. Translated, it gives CASSLSGIQPQHF.

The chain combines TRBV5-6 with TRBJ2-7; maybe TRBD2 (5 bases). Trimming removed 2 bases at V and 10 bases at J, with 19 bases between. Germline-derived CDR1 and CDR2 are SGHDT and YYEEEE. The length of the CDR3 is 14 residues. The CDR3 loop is CASSLSGWALEQYF. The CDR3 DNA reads TGTGCCAGCAGCTTATCGGGATGGGCTCTAGAACAGTACTTC.

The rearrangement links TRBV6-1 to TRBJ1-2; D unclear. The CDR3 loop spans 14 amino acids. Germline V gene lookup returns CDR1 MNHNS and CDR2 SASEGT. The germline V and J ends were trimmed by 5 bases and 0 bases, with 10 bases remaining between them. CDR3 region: CASSPSRTNYGYTF. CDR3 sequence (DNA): TGTGCCAGCAGTCCCTCCCGTACTAACTATGGCTACACCTTC.

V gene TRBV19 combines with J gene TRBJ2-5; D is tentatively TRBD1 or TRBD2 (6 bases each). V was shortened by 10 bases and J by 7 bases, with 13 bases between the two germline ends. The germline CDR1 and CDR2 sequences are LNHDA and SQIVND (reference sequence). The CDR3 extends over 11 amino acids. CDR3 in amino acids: CATEGGGTQYF. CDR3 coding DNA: TGTGCCACAGAGGGGGGAGGGACCCAGTACTTC.

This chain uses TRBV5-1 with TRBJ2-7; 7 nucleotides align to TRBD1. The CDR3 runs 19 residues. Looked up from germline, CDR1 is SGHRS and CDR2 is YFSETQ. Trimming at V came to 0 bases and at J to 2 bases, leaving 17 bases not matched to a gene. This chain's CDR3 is CASSLARDRATGFPYEQYF. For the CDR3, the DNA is TGCGCCAGCAGCTTGGCCCGGGATAGGGCGACAGGGTTTCCCTACGAGCAGTACTTC.

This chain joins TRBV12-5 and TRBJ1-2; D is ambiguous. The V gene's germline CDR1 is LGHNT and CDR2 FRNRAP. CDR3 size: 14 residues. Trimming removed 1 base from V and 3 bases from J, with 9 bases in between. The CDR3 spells CASGLGSTDYGYTF. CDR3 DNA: TGTGCTAGTGGTTTGGGCTCGACTGACTATGGCTACACCTTC.